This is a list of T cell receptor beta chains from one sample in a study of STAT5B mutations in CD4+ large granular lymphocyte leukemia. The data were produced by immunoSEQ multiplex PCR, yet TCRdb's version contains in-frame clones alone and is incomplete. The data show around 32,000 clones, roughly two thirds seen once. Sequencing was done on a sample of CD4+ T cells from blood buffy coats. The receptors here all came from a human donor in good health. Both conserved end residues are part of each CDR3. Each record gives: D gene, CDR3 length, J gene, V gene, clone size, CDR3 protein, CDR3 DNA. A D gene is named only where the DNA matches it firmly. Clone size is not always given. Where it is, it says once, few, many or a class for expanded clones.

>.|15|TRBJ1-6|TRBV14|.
CASSQDLGADSPLHF
TGTGCCAGCAGCCAAGATCTCGGGGCTGATTCACCCCTCCACTTT
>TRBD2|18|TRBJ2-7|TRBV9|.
CASSVGGIAGAISYEQYF
TGTGCCAGCAGCGTAGGAGGGATAGCGGGGGCGATTTCCTACGAGCAGTACTTC
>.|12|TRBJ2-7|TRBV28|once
CATLGPIYEQYF
TGTGCCACCCTGGGACCCATATACGAGCAGTACTTC
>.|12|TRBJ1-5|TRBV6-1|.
CAWPGAKQPQHF
TGTGCCTGGCCAGGGGCTAAACAGCCCCAGCATTTT
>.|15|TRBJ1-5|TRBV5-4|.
CASSLNRDLGQPQHF
TGTGCCAGCAGCTTGAACAGGGATTTGGGTCAGCCCCAGCATTTT
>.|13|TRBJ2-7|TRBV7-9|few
CASSLQEDYEQYF
TGTGCCAGCAGCTTACAGGAGGACTACGAGCAGTACTTC
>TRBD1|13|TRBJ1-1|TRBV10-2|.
CASITQGGVGAFF
TGCGCCAGCATAACCCAGGGGGGGGTGGGAGCTTTCTTT
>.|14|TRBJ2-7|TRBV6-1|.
CASSDQLGTSWQYF
TGTGCCAGCAGTGATCAACTTGGGACGAGTTGGCAGTACTTC
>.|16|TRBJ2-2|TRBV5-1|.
CASSPAGTPNTGELFF
TGCGCCAGCAGCCCTGCCGGGACTCCGAACACCGGGGAGCTGTTTTTT
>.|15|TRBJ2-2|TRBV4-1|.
CASSNPGRTAGELFF
TGCGCCAGCAGCAACCCGGGACGGACGGCCGGGGAGCTGTTTTTT
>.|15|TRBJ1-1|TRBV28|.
CASSPSPQGEGEAFF
TGTGCCAGCAGTCCTTCCCCCCAGGGCGAGGGTGAAGCTTTCTTT
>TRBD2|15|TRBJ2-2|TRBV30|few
CAWSIAGGNTGELFF
TGTGCCTGGAGTATAGCGGGGGGCAACACCGGGGAGCTGTTTTTT
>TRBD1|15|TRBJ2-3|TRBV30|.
CAWNRGQGRADTQYF
TGTGCATGGAACCGCGGACAGGGGAGGGCAGATACGCAGTATTTT
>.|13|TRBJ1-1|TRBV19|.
CASRFRGAGEAFF
TGTGCCAGTAGATTTCGGGGGGCGGGTGAAGCTTTCTTT
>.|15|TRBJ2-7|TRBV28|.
CASRTPAGTTYEQYF
TGTGCCAGCAGAACTCCCGCAGGGACCACCTACGAGCAGTACTTC
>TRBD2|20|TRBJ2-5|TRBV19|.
CASSIDLIPSGGALKETQYF
TGTGCCAGTAGTATAGATCTCATCCCCAGCGGGGGGGCCCTAAAAGAGACCCAGTACTTC
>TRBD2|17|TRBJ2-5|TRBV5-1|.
CASSLYRLAGAQETQYF
TGCGCCAGCAGCTTGTACCGACTAGCGGGTGCTCAAGAGACCCAGTACTTC
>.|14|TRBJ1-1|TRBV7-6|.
CASSLYPMNTEAFF
TGTGCCAGCAGCTTATACCCCATGAACACTGAAGCTTTCTTT
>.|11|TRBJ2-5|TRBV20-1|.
CSANRVETQYF
TGCAGTGCTAATAGGGTGGAGACCCAGTACTTC
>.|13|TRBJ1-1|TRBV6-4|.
CASSVTENTEAFF
TGTGCCAGCAGTGTAACAGAGAACACTGAAGCTTTCTTT
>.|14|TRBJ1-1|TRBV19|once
CASSVQVMNTEAFF
TGTGCCAGTAGTGTCCAGGTCATGAACACTGAAGCTTTCTTT
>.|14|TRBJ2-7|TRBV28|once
CASSTADRYYEQYF
TGTGCCAGCAGTACGGCGGACCGGTACTACGAGCAGTACTTC
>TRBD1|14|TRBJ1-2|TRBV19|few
CASSSGTGNYGYTF
TGTGCCAGTAGTAGCGGGACAGGGAACTATGGCTACACCTTC
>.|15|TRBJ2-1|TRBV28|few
CASRPAGAFYNEQFF
TGTGCCAGCAGACCCGCCGGGGCTTTCTACAATGAGCAGTTCTTC
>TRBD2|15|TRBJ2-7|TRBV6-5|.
CASSYKLAGGGEQYF
TGTGCCAGCAGTTACAAGCTAGCGGGGGGAGGGGAGCAGTACTTC
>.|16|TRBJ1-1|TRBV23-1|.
CASSQYPGRWNTEAFF
TGCGCCAGCAGTCAATACCCGGGACGGTGGAACACTGAAGCTTTCTTT
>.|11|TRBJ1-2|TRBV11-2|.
CASSLQGYYTF
TGTGCCAGCAGCTTACAGGGGTACTACACCTTC
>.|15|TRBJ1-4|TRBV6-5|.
CASSLQVATNEKLFF
TGTGCCAGCAGCTTACAGGTCGCAACTAATGAAAAACTGTTTTTT
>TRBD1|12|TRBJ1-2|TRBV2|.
CASNGQEGGYTF
TGTGCCAGCAATGGACAGGAGGGTGGCTACACCTTC
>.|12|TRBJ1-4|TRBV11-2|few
CASSPQGGVLFF
TGTGCCAGCAGCCCCCAGGGAGGGGTACTGTTTTTT
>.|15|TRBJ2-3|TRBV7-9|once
CASSLDGRDADTQYF
TGTGCCAGCAGCTTAGATGGCAGGGATGCAGATACGCAGTATTTT
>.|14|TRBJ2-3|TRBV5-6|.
CASSLVSAQDTQYF
TGTGCCAGCAGCTTGGTGTCAGCCCAAGATACGCAGTATTTT
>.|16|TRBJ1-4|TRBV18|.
CASSPGMASTNEKLFF
TGTGCCAGCTCACCTGGAATGGCTTCAACTAATGAAAAACTGTTTTTT
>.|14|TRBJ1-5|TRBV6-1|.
CASREQGGNQPQHF
TGTGCCAGCAGGGAACAGGGAGGGAATCAGCCCCAGCATTTT
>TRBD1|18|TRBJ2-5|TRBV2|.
CASSRVQGPRETQETQYF
TGTGCCAGCAGTAGGGTACAGGGGCCGCGAGAAACCCAAGAGACCCAGTACTTC
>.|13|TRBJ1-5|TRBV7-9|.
CASSLGLDQPQHF
TGTGCCAGCAGCTTGGGGTTGGATCAGCCCCAGCATTTT
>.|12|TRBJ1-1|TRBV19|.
CASSPTSTEAFF
TGTGCCAGTAGCCCTACGTCCACTGAAGCTTTCTTT
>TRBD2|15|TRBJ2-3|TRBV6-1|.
CASSVTSGGRDTQYF
TGTGCCAGCAGTGTGACTAGCGGGGGCCGAGATACGCAGTATTTT
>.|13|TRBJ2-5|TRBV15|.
CATSRTPQETQYF
TGTGCCACCAGCAGAACCCCCCAGGAGACCCAGTACTTC
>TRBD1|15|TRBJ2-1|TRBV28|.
CASIPRDRVYNEQFF
TGTGCCAGCATCCCTCGGGACAGAGTTTACAATGAGCAGTTCTTC
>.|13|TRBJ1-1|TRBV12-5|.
CASGTSMNTEAFF
TGTGCTAGTGGTACCTCTATGAACACTGAAGCTTTCTTT
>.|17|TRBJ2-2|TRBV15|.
CATSRGGRGLNTGELFF
TGTGCCACCAGCAGGGGCGGTAGGGGCTTGAACACCGGGGAGCTGTTTTTT
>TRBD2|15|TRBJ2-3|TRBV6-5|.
CASSYPSGGSDTQYF
TGTGCCAGCAGTTACCCTAGCGGGGGAAGTGATACGCAGTATTTT
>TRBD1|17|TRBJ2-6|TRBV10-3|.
CAISEGQGVTGANVLTF
TGTGCCATCAGTGAGGGGCAGGGGGTAACTGGGGCCAACGTCCTGACTTTC
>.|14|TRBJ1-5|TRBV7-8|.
CASSLFGVIQPQHF
TGTGCCAGCAGCTTATTCGGGGTTATTCAGCCCCAGCATTTT
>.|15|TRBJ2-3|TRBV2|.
CASRRRDINTDTQYF
TGTGCCAGCCGTCGCCGGGACATCAACACAGATACGCAGTATTTT